This TCR beta chain is drawn from a study of Graves' ophthalmopathy and Graves' hyperthyroidism. General study points: Ophthalmopathy versus stable hyperthyroidism: 13-signature model gave 87.88% sensitivity, 70% to 83% specificity.

Amplified TCR beta CDR3 regions were obtained using RNA transcripts as template. RT-PCR with HTBI primers came first, then second-round multiplex PCR. TCRdb re-derived calls from the multiplex PCR reads in MiXCR, one entry per CDR3 protein. The top ten hold 40% to 45% of the sample, which has almost 750,000 distinct CDR3 sequences, about 44% seen once. The diagnostic workup employed clinical symptoms, serum thyroxine, TRAb, thyroid ultrasound and orbital computed tomography. Trimming removed 4 bases at V and 7 bases at J, with 16 bases between. CDR1 is SQVTM, CDR2 ANQGSEA, per germline. CDR3 length: 13 residues. Note on this clonotype: Its target is unknown.

V gene TRBV29-1 combines with J gene TRBJ1-2; the D gene is possibly TRBD1 (6 bases). The sample taken for sequencing was peripheral blood. The clonotype comes from an adult man with Graves' ophthalmopathy. CDR3 in DNA: TGCAGCGTTGTGGGGGCCTTCTTCTTTGGCTACACCTTC. This sequence encodes CSVVGAFFFGYTF.